This T cell receptor (beta chain) derives from a study of blood T cell repertoires in COVID-19. Across the whole study: Nucleic acid was either cDNA or gDNA, and it came from T cells, B-cell-depleted T cells, or PBMCs.

Per the original methods: Amplifying reference gene primers gave estimates of nucleated cell counts. Only in-frame clones appear in the TCRdb table, and some are missing; sequencing was by immunoSEQ multiplex PCR. V, J and clone size reflect that table, while D and trimming were determined from the DNA. The sample consists of under 130,000 clones, more than 60% of them appearing once. The sample comprised peripheral blood. The TCR originated in a man aged 65 to 79 with active or convalescent COVID-19.

CDR3 loop: CASSFRDLPYNEQFF. CDR3 nucleotide sequence: TGTGCCAGCAGTTTTAGGGACTTGCCTTACAATGAGCAGTTCTTC. J is TRBJ2-1 and V is TRBV28, with D possibly matching TRBD2 (6 bases). The CDR3 is 15 amino acids. The V gene lost 3 bases and the J gene lost 4 bases, with 13 bases spanning the gap. Germline V gene sequence: CDR1 MDHEN, CDR2 SYDVKM. Full variable domain (rest looked up from reference TRBV28 and TRBJ2-1): DVKVTQSSRYLVKRTGEKVFLECVQDMDHENMFWYRQDPGLGLRLIYFSYDVKMKEKGDIPEGYSVSREKKERFSLILESASTNQTSMYLCASSFRDLPYNEQFFGPGTRLTVL.